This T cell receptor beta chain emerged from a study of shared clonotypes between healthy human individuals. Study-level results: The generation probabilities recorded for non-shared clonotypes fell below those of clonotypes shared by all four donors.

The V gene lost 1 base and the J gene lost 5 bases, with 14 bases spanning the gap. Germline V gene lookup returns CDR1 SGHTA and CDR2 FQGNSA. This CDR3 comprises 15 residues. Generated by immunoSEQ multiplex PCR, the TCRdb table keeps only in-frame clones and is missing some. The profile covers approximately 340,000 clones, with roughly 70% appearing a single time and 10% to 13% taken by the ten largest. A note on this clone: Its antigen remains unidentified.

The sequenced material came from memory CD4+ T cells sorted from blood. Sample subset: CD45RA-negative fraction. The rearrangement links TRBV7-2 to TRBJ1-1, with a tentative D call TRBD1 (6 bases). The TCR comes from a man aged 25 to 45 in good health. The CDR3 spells CASSLDSGAWTEAFF. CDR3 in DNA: TGTGCCAGCAGCTTAGATTCAGGGGCCTGGACTGAAGCTTTCTTT. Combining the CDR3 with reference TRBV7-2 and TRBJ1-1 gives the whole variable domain GAGVSQSPSNKVTEKGKDVELRCDPISGHTALYWYRQSLGQGLEFLIYFQGNSAPDKSGLPSDRFSAERTGGSVSTLTIQRTQQEDSAVYLCASSLDSGAWTEAFFGQGTRLTVV.